Below are 29 T cell receptor beta chains sequenced from a single sample in a study of chemoradiotherapy in HPV16-positive cancers (dated by TCRdb to between 2021 and 2022). The receptor library was made with the immunoSEQ multiplex PCR assay. In its TCRdb copy, this immuneACCESS table keeps in-frame sequences only and misses some clones. Where compared with another copy, unresolved V genes explain less than half of these, and the others have no known cause. The sample data list about 29,000 clones, and about 94% of these were observed just once. The top ten clonotypes cover approximately 18% of the sample. Sequencing used blood, obtained from a patient who underwent chemoradiotherapy. These receptors came from a human donor with HPV-associated anogenital cancer.

The V and J genes are TRBV5-6 and TRBJ1-1, with TRBD1 as a possible D gene (6 bases). V lost 4 bases and J 1 base, leaving 14 bases between the germline ends. The CDR3 consists of 15 residues. From germline, CDR1 is SGHDT and CDR2 YYEEEE. The CDR3 here is CASSPRPRGNTEAFF. In DNA form, the CDR3 reads TGTGCCAGCAGCCCGCGCCCCAGGGGGAACACTGAAGCTTTCTTT.

J is TRBJ2-3 and V is TRBV10-3; no reliable D call. CDR1 and CDR2 from the germline V gene are ENHRY and SYGVKD. Trimming removed 3 bases at V and 3 bases at J, with 16 bases between. The CDR3 is 16 amino acids. CDR3 protein: CAISERSEIVTDTQYF. The CDR3 nucleotides are TGTGCCATCAGTGAACGTAGTGAAATCGTGACAGATACGCAGTATTTT.

This clone occurred a few times. The genes are TRBV7-9 and TRBJ1-2; no definite D call. The CDR3 extends over 11 amino acids. Germline values: CDR1 SEHNR, CDR2 FQNEAQ (reference sequence). The germline V and J ends were trimmed by 2 bases and 10 bases, with 8 bases remaining between them. CDR3 protein: CASSLQLDYTF. The DNA for the CDR3 is TGTGCCAGCAGCTTACAACTTGACTACACCTTC.

This clone has just one count. V usage is TRBV6-5 and J usage is TRBJ2-7; D possibly corresponds to TRBD1 (6 bases). The CDR3 contains 14 residues. CDR1 is MNHEY and CDR2 is SVGAGI in the germline V gene. The germline V and J ends were trimmed by 5 bases and 3 bases, with 14 bases remaining between them. CDR3 nucleotides: TGTGCCAGCAGTACCCGACAGGACCTCTACGAGCAGTACTTC. Translation gives CASSTRQDLYEQYF.

This clone occurred a few times. This rearrangement joins TRBV5-5 to TRBJ1-6; the D gene is possibly TRBD1 (5 bases). This CDR3 contains 13 residues. Germline-derived CDR1 and CDR2 are SGHKS and YYEKEE (reference sequence). Trimming pared 4 bases from V and 9 bases from J, leaving 11 bases between. The CDR3 protein is CASSPRQISPLHF. As DNA, the CDR3 is TGTGCCAGCAGCCCAAGACAGATTTCACCCCTCCACTTT.

The chain links TRBV6-6 to TRBJ2-5; 10 bases line up with TRBD1. The CDR3 loop spans 16 amino acids. V was clipped by 6 bases and J by 5 bases; unmatched bases: 12. From germline, CDR1 is MNHNY and CDR2 SVGAGI (reference sequence). The DNA for the CDR3 is TGTGCCAGCAGCAGAGGGACAGGGGTAGGGGGGGAGACCCAGTACTTC. It specifies CASSRGTGVGGETQYF.

J is TRBJ2-5 and V is TRBV28; D gene unclear. Trimming stripped 3 bases from V and 7 bases from J, with 18 bases between. CDR3 length equals 15 residues. Germline CDR1 and CDR2: MDHEN and SYDVKM. CDR3 DNA: TGTGCCAGCAGTTTTAGACCCGACGGCCTGGGGACCCAGTACTTC. This sequence encodes CASSFRPDGLGTQYF.

The genes are TRBV7-2 and TRBJ2-7; TRBD2 might be the D (6 bases). The V and J ends lost 0 bases and 5 bases respectively, with 17 bases between them. CDR3 length: 16 residues. Germline CDR1 is SGHTA and CDR2 is FQGNSA. CDR3 residues: CASSLAPLGLKHEQYF. CDR3 nucleotide sequence: TGTGCCAGCAGCTTAGCCCCCCTCGGACTAAAACACGAGCAGTACTTC.

CDR3 protein: CSVGGRYTDTQYF. The CDR3 nucleotides read TGCAGCGTTGGAGGCAGGTACACAGATACGCAGTATTTT. The chain combines TRBV29-1 with TRBJ2-3; the D is unclear. CDR1 is SQVTM, CDR2 ANQGSEA, per germline. V dropped 4 bases and J dropped 2 bases, with 10 bases sitting between them. CDR3 length: 13 amino acids.

The rearrangement uses TRBV9 and TRBJ2-1; TRBD1 matches at 10 bases. The CDR3 has 16 residues. The V segment lost 4 bases and the J segment 5 bases; nucleotides outside the gene matches: 9. Per germline, CDR1 SGDLS and CDR2 YYNGEE. CDR3 sequence: CASSTPRGQGDNEQFF. DNA of the CDR3: TGTGCCAGCAGCACCCCCCGCGGACAGGGGGACAATGAGCAGTTCTTC.

The chain recombines TRBV5-5 with TRBJ2-1, with 10 bases fitting TRBD2. In germline, CDR1 is SGHKS, CDR2 YYEKEE (reference sequence). Trimming at V came to 2 bases and at J to 6 bases, leaving 5 bases not matched to a gene. This CDR3 comprises 15 residues. CDR3 in DNA: TGTGCCAGCAGCTTAGGGGGACTAGCGTCCAATGAGCAGTTCTTC. Translated: CASSLGGLASNEQFF.

The chain combines TRBV6-5 with TRBJ1-4, with TRBD1 identical over 8 bases. The germline V gene encodes CDR1 MNHEY and CDR2 SVGAGI. CDR3 length: 15 amino acids. The ends lost 5 bases at V and 0 bases at J; junction bases unmatched: 2. The CDR3 DNA sequence: TGTGCCAGCAGTAAGGACAGGGCAACTAATGAAAAACTGTTTTTT. Translation gives CASSKDRATNEKLFF.

The chain recombines TRBV5-6 with TRBJ1-2; the match to TRBD1 covers 11 bases. The CDR3 has 17 residues. V trimming: 3 bases; J trimming: 0 bases; junction bases outside the gene matches: 7. Germline V gene lookup returns CDR1 SGHDT and CDR2 YYEEEE. This chain's CDR3 is CASSSGGGQGANYGYTF. The DNA for the CDR3 is TGTGCCAGCAGCTCCGGCGGGGGACAGGGGGCTAACTATGGCTACACCTTC.

CDR3 sequence (DNA): TGTGCCAGCAGTGAATGGCGCCAACGGGACAAGCAGTTCTTC. This encodes CASSEWRQRDKQFF. The V gene is TRBV2, the J gene TRBJ2-1, with D maybe TRBD1 (6 bases). Germline values: CDR1 SNHLY, CDR2 FYNNEI. The CDR3 contains 14 residues. With 2 bases removed from V and 11 bases from J, the gap between germline ends came to 16 bases.

The rearrangement joins TRBV6-4 to TRBJ2-3; maybe TRBD1 (5 bases). V was clipped by 3 bases and J by 1 base, with 8 bases between them. This CDR3 spans 14 amino acids. Germline assignment: CDR1 MRHNA and CDR2 SNTAGT. The CDR3 sequence: CASSEGAGTDTQYF. CDR3 DNA: TGTGCCAGCAGTGAAGGGGCAGGCACAGATACGCAGTATTTT.

The chain carries TRBV27 and TRBJ2-3; tentatively, D is TRBD2 (7 bases). The CDR3 consists of 17 residues. Germline-derived CDR1 and CDR2 are MNHEY and SMNVEV (reference sequence). V was shortened by 6 bases and J by 0 bases, with 19 bases between the two germline ends. The CDR3 protein is CASSPGGESSSTDTQYF. The DNA for the CDR3 is TGTGCCAGCAGCCCGGGGGGCGAGAGTTCTAGCACAGATACGCAGTATTTT.

The chain couples TRBV9 to TRBJ2-2, with TRBD2 matching 10 bases. Per the germline V gene, CDR1 is SGDLS and CDR2 is YYNGEE. The CDR3 covers 18 residues. V was clipped by 2 bases and J by 5 bases; unmatched bases: 12. The CDR3 nucleotides read TGTGCCAGCAGCGTGAGAGGTTTAGCGGGAGGTGAAACCGGGGAGCTGTTTTTT. As protein: CASSVRGLAGGETGELFF.

The chain links TRBV2 to TRBJ2-5, with a tentative D call TRBD2 (5 bases). Trimming removed 4 bases from V and 5 bases from J, with 17 bases in between. This CDR3 is 15 amino acids long. Germline assignment: CDR1 SNHLY and CDR2 FYNNEI. The CDR3 reads CASSARAPARETQYF. CDR3 coding DNA: TGTGCCAGCAGTGCGAGGGCGCCGGCCCGGGAGACCCAGTACTTC. The full variable domain, rest sourced from reference TRBV2 and TRBJ2-5, is EPEVTQTPSHQVTQMGQEVILRCVPISNHLYFYWYRQILGQKVEFLVSFYNNEISEKSEIFDDQFSVERPDGSNFTLKIRSTKLEDSAMYFCASSARAPARETQYFGPGTRLLVL.

This chain connects TRBV5-1 to TRBJ2-1, with 9 positions matching TRBD1. Germline CDR1 SGHRS, CDR2 YFSETQ. V shed 4 bases, J shed 8 bases, and the junction held 7 bases outside the gene matches. CDR3 length: 14 amino acids. CDR3 loop: CASSRDRANDEQFF. In nucleotides, the CDR3 is TGCGCCAGCAGCAGGGACAGGGCTAACGATGAGCAGTTCTTC.

The chain carries TRBV5-5 and TRBJ2-7; D gene unclear. V lost 6 bases and J lost 0, with 4 bases in between. The CDR3 sequence is 11 residues long. Germline lookup yields CDR1 SGHKS and CDR2 YYEKEE (reference sequence). The CDR3 sequence: CASTRSYEQYF. In DNA, the CDR3 is TGTGCCAGCACACGCTCCTACGAGCAGTACTTC.

The chain employs TRBV5-1 and TRBJ2-7, with D tentatively TRBD1 (5 bases). V lost 0 bases and J lost 3, with 10 bases in between. This CDR3 is built from 14 residues. Per germline, CDR1 SGHRS and CDR2 YFSETQ. The CDR3 region has the DNA TGCGCCAGCAGCTTGGTCAGGGATTACTACGAGCAGTACTTC. Protein: CASSLVRDYYEQYF.

The count of this clone is one. V is TRBV14 and J is TRBJ2-1; 9 nucleotides agree with TRBD1. Germline V gene sequence: CDR1 SGHDN, CDR2 FVKESK. The length of the CDR3 is 19 residues. The trim removed 4 bases at V and 7 bases at J, leaving 20 bases unmatched. The CDR3 bases are TGTGCCAGCAGCCTTTCCGGGACAGGGAAGTCCGGTCCGAGGAATGAGCAGTTCTTC. Its translation is CASSLSGTGKSGPRNEQFF.

This clone was counted between two and nine times. The chain has TRBV15 and TRBJ2-1; 10 nucleotides align to TRBD1. The V gene's germline CDR1 is LNHNV and CDR2 YYDKDF (reference sequence). V trimming: 1 base; J trimming: 6 bases; junction bases outside the gene matches: 3. The CDR3 totals 15 residues. The CDR3: CATSRGTGGSNEQFF. CDR3 nucleotide sequence: TGTGCCACCAGCAGAGGGACAGGGGGTTCCAATGAGCAGTTCTTC.

This rearrangement joins TRBV7-9 to TRBJ2-5, with TRBD1 as a possible D gene (6 bases). CDR1 is SEHNR and CDR2 is FQNEAQ in the germline V gene (reference sequence). This CDR3 region has 11 residues. V was cut by 5 bases and J by 8 bases, with 9 bases left in between. The chain's CDR3 is CASSPGTTQYF. For the CDR3, the DNA is TGTGCCAGCAGCCCCGGGACAACCCAGTACTTC.

The V call is TRBV6-5, the J call TRBJ1-6; maybe TRBD1 (5 bases). Germline CDR1 reads MNHEY; CDR2 reads SVGAGI. Deletions cut 2 bases from V and 5 bases from J, with 10 bases between. The CDR3 extends over 15 amino acids. Written as DNA, the CDR3 is TGTGCCAGCAGTTACGGGACGACCAATAATTCACCCCTCCACTTT. As protein: CASSYGTTNNSPLHF.

This clone was observed a single time. The V gene is TRBV28, the J gene TRBJ1-1; 7 bases align to TRBD1. The trim removed 6 bases at V and 1 base at J, leaving 5 bases unmatched. This CDR3 contains 14 residues. Germline lookup yields CDR1 MDHEN and CDR2 SYDVKM. The CDR3 loop reads CASRIHRGNTEAFF. The CDR3 DNA reads TGTGCCAGCAGGATTCACAGGGGGAACACTGAAGCTTTCTTT.

This chain connects TRBV7-2 to TRBJ2-2; 9 bases map to TRBD1. The CDR3 runs 16 residues. CDR1 and CDR2 (germline): SGHTA, FQGNSA. Trimming removed 0 bases from V and 4 bases from J; junction bases left unmatched: 3. CDR3 residues: CASSLAGTGSTGELFF. The CDR3 nucleotides read TGTGCCAGCAGCTTAGCCGGGACAGGGTCCACCGGGGAGCTGTTTTTT.

The CDR3 bases are TGTGCCAGCTACAACACGGCTCGATTATCGGGTACGCAGTATTTT. It encodes CASYNTARLSGTQYF. The V gene is TRBV27, the J gene TRBJ2-3; no clear D. V lost 8 bases, J lost 8 bases, and 23 bases lay in between. This CDR3 comprises 15 residues. CDR1 and CDR2 from the germline V gene are MNHEY and SMNVEV (reference sequence).

The chain has TRBV2 and TRBJ1-5; TRBD1 is a possible D gene (5 bases). This CDR3 is built from 15 residues. Per the germline V gene, CDR1 is SNHLY and CDR2 is FYNNEI. V shed 6 bases and J shed 5 bases, with 17 bases lying between them. Written as DNA, the CDR3 is TGTGCCAGCAGGGGGGACGAACTCCGAGATCAGCCCCAGCATTTT. Protein: CASRGDELRDQPQHF.